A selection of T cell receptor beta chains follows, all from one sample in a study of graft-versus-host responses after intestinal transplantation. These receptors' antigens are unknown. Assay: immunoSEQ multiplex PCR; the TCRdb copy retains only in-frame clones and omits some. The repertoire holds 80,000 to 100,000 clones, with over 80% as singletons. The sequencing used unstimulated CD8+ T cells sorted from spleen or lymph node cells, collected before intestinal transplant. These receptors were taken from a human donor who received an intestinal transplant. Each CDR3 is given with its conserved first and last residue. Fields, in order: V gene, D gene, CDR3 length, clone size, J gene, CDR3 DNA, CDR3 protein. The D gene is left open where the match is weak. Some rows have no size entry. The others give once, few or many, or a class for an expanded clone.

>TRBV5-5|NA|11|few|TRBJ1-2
TGTGCCAGCAGCTTAACAGGTGGCTACACCTTC
CASSLTGGYTF
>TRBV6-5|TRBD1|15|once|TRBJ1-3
TGTGCCAGCAGTGCCCAGGGGGGAACTGGAAACACCATATATTTT
CASSAQGGTGNTIYF
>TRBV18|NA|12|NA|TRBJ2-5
TGTGCCAGCTCACCGGGACGAGAGACCCAGTACTTC
CASSPGRETQYF
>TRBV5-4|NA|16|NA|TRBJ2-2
TGTGCCAGCAGCTTGGGGGGCGCGGTAGAATCCGGGGAGCTGTTTTTT
CASSLGGAVESGELFF
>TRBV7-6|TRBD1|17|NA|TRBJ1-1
TGTGCCAGCAGCTTAGGACAGGGGGGATACTCGAACACTGAAGCTTTCTTT
CASSLGQGGYSNTEAFF
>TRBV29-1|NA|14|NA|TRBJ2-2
TGCAGCGCGACAAAACAGGGAGTCACCGGGGAGCTGTTTTTT
CSATKQGVTGELFF
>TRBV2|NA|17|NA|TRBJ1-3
TGTGCCAGCAGTGATGAGGAAACAGCAAGCTCTGGAAACACCATATATTTT
CASSDEETASSGNTIYF
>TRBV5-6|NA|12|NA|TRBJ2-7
TGTGCCAGCAGCTTGGAGCCCTACGAGCAGTACTTC
CASSLEPYEQYF
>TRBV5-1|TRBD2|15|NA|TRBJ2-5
TGCGCCAGCAGCCCCGGGACTAGCGGGCAAGAGACCCAGTACTTC
CASSPGTSGQETQYF
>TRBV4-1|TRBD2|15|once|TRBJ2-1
TGCGCCAGCAGTCGTAGCGGGAGACCCTACAATGAGCAGTTCTTC
CASSRSGRPYNEQFF
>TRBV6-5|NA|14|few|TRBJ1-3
TGTGCCAGCAGCCCCGGCAGCTCTGGAAACACCATATATTTT
CASSPGSSGNTIYF
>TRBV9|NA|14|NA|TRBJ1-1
TGTGCCAGCAGCGGGAGCTCTCTCGGGACTGAAGCTTTCTTT
CASSGSSLGTEAFF
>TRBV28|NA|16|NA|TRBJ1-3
TGTGCCAGCAGTTTATCCCCTAGGGGAGATGGAAACACCATATATTTT
CASSLSPRGDGNTIYF
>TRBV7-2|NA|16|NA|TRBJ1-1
TGTGCCAGCAGCTTAGCGTCCGGACAGATGAACACTGAAGCTTTCTTT
CASSLASGQMNTEAFF
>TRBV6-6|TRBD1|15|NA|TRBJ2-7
TGTGCCAGCAGCGAGACAGGGGGCCTTCCCACGGGGCAGTACTTC
CASSETGGLPTGQYF
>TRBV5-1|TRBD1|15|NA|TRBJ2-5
TGCGCCAGCAGCTTAGGACAGGGAGGAAAAGAGACCCAGTACTTC
CASSLGQGGKETQYF
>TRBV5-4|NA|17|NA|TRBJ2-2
TGTGCCAGCAGCTTGTTTCCGGGATACTTTAACACCGGGGAGCTGTTTTTT
CASSLFPGYFNTGELFF
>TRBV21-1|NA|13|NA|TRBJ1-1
TGTGCCAGCAGCAAATCGCCGGGACAGGAGGCTTTCTTT
CASSKSPGQEAFF
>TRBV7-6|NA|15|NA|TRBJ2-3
TGTGCCAGCAGCCCCGAGGCTAGCGGCACAGATACGCAGTATTTT
CASSPEASGTDTQYF
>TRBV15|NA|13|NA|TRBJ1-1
TGTGCCACCAGCAGAGGACAGAGCACTGAAGCTTTCTTT
CATSRGQSTEAFF
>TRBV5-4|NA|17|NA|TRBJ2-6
TGTGCCAGCAGCTTTCGTAGGGCCATCTCTGGGGCCAACGTCCTGACTTTC
CASSFRRAISGANVLTF
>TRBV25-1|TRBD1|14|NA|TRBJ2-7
TGTGCCAGCAGTGATTTGACAGGGGGCTACGAGCAGTACTTC
CASSDLTGGYEQYF
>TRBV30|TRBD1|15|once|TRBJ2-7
TGTGCCTGGAGTGTGAGACAGGGTATTCCCTACGAGCAGTACTTC
CAWSVRQGIPYEQYF
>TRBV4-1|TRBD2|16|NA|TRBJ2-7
TGCGCCAGCAGCCAAGTTGCCGGGAGGGGGTACTACGAGCAGTACTTC
CASSQVAGRGYYEQYF
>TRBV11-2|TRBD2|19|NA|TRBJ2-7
TGTGCCAGCAGCTTAGATCGACTAGCGGGAGGCCCCTTCATCTACGAGCAGTACTTC
CASSLDRLAGGPFIYEQYF
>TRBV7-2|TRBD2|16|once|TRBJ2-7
TGTGCCAGCAGTCTCCCCCGCGCGGGAGGGGACTACGAGCAGTACTTC
CASSLPRAGGDYEQYF
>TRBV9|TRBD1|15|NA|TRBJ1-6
TGTGCCAGCAGCGTAGGGCAGGGGGCGGAGTCACCCCTCCACTTT
CASSVGQGAESPLHF
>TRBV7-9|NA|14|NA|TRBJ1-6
TGTGCCAGCAGCTTCGGGCCGCCGGCTTCACCCCTCCACTTT
CASSFGPPASPLHF
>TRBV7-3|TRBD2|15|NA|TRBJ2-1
TGTGCCAGCAGCTTAGCGGGGGACTCCTACAATGAGCAGTTCTTC
CASSLAGDSYNEQFF
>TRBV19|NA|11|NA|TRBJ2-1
TGTGCCACCCAAAGGGCGAATGAGCAGTTCTTC
CATQRANEQFF
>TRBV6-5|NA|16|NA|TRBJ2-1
TGTGCCAGCAGTTACTCGAGACTAGGAAGGTCAAATGAGCAGTTCTTC
CASSYSRLGRSNEQFF
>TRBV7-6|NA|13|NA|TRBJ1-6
TGTGCCAGCAGCCAACAAGAGGACTCACCCCTCCACTTT
CASSQQEDSPLHF
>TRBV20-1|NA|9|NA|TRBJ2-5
TGCAGTGGTGGAGAGACCCAGTACTTC
CSGGETQYF
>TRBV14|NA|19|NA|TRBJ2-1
TGTGCCAGCAGCCAAGTTTGGGACCGTTCTAGCGCTACCTACAATGAGCAGTTCTTC
CASSQVWDRSSATYNEQFF
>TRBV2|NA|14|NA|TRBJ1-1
TGTGCCAGCCCCCCAAGGTACATGAACACTGAAGCTTTCTTT
CASPPRYMNTEAFF
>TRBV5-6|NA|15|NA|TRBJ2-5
TGTGCCAGCAGCAAAGCCGGGACACCTCAAGAGACCCAGTACTTC
CASSKAGTPQETQYF
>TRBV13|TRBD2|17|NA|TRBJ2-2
TGTGCCAGCAGCCTAAATAGCGGGAGGGCCGGCACCGGGGAGCTGTTTTTT
CASSLNSGRAGTGELFF
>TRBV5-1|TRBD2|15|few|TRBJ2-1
TGCGCCAGCAGCTCCGGGACTAGCGGGACGGATGAGCAGTTCTTC
CASSSGTSGTDEQFF
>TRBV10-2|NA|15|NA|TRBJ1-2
TGCGCCAGCAGTGAGTTCACCGGGACAAACTATGGCTACACCTTC
CASSEFTGTNYGYTF
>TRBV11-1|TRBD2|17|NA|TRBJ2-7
TGTGCCAGCAGCTTAAACCTAGCGGGAGTTAGAATCTACGAGCAGTACTTC
CASSLNLAGVRIYEQYF
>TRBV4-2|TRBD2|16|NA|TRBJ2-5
TGTGCCAGCAGCCAAGAAGTTCCTAGCGGGGTCGAGACCCAGTACTTC
CASSQEVPSGVETQYF
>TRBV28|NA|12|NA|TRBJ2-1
TGTGCCAGCAACCTACCGAGCAATGAGCAGTTCTTC
CASNLPSNEQFF